Listed below are T cell receptor beta chains from one sample, sequenced in a study of shared clonotypes between healthy human individuals. Measured with immunoSEQ multiplex PCR; TCRdb has only the in-frame clones, and not every one. The sample lists some 2,500,000 clones, 80% to 95% seen once, with about 0.36% in the top ten. Sample: naive CD4+ T cells from PBMCs. The source is a man between 18 and 29 years old in good health. Some clones in this sample may be carry-over from other donors' samples. CDR3s include the opening cysteine and the closing phenylalanine or tryptophan. A D gene is named only where the DNA matches it firmly. The listing skips clone size in some rows; elsewhere it reads once, few, many or a size class.

d_gene: -; len: 14; j_gene: TRBJ1-2; abundance: -; v_gene: TRBV11-2; CDR3aa: CASSRIQGSYGYTF; CDR3nt: TGTGCCAGCAGTCGAATACAGGGCAGCTATGGCTACACCTTC
d_gene: TRBD1; len: 15; j_gene: TRBJ1-1; abundance: -; v_gene: TRBV28; CDR3aa: CASSSGTGRASEAFF; CDR3nt: TGTGCCAGCAGTTCCGGGACAGGGCGGGCGTCTGAAGCTTTCTTT
d_gene: -; len: 17; j_gene: TRBJ2-1; abundance: -; v_gene: TRBV6-4; CDR3aa: CASSDGWRGTAYNEQFF; CDR3nt: TGTGCCAGCAGTGACGGGTGGCGGGGGACAGCCTACAATGAGCAGTTCTTC
d_gene: TRBD2; len: 16; j_gene: TRBJ2-3; abundance: -; v_gene: TRBV7-3; CDR3aa: CASSLVGRGYTDTQYF; CDR3nt: TGTGCCAGCAGCTTAGTAGGGCGGGGGTACACAGATACGCAGTATTTT
d_gene: -; len: 18; j_gene: TRBJ1-4; abundance: -; v_gene: TRBV4-1; CDR3aa: CASSQESTGTPSPEKLFF; CDR3nt: TGCGCCAGCAGCCAAGAAAGCACCGGGACACCAAGTCCTGAAAAACTGTTTTTT
d_gene: -; len: 16; j_gene: TRBJ2-7; abundance: -; v_gene: TRBV11-2; CDR3aa: CASSFGGTTRTYEQYF; CDR3nt: TGTGCCAGCAGCTTTGGCGGGACCACCAGAACCTACGAGCAGTACTTC
d_gene: -; len: 15; j_gene: TRBJ2-7; abundance: -; v_gene: TRBV7-2; CDR3aa: CASSAGTVRGYEQYF; CDR3nt: TGTGCCAGCAGCGCCGGGACAGTGCGGGGCTACGAGCAGTACTTC
d_gene: -; len: 14; j_gene: TRBJ2-3; abundance: -; v_gene: TRBV5-1; CDR3aa: CASSTSAGTDTQYF; CDR3nt: TGCGCCAGCAGCACATCGGCTGGCACAGATACGCAGTATTTT
d_gene: TRBD1; len: 16; j_gene: TRBJ2-5; abundance: -; v_gene: TRBV11-2; CDR3aa: CASSFRPGQNQETQYF; CDR3nt: TGTGCCAGCAGCTTTAGGCCGGGACAGAACCAAGAGACCCAGTACTTC
d_gene: -; len: 17; j_gene: TRBJ2-2; abundance: -; v_gene: TRBV27; CDR3aa: CASSLRAGPMNTGELFF; CDR3nt: TGTGCCAGCAGTTTAAGGGCGGGACCGATGAACACCGGGGAGCTGTTTTTT
d_gene: -; len: 12; j_gene: TRBJ1-1; abundance: -; v_gene: TRBV6-1; CDR3aa: CASRALNTEAFF; CDR3nt: TGTGCCAGCAGAGCTTTGAACACTGAAGCTTTCTTT
d_gene: TRBD1; len: 15; j_gene: TRBJ2-7; abundance: -; v_gene: TRBV4-3; CDR3aa: CASSQDLGQSYEQYF; CDR3nt: TGCGCCAGCAGCCAAGATTTGGGACAGTCCTACGAGCAGTACTTC
d_gene: -; len: 15; j_gene: TRBJ1-4; abundance: -; v_gene: TRBV2; CDR3aa: CASSRDRQSNEKLFF; CDR3nt: TGTGCCAGCAGCCGGGACCGACAGTCTAATGAAAAACTGTTTTTT
d_gene: TRBD1; len: 13; j_gene: TRBJ2-1; abundance: -; v_gene: TRBV10-3; CDR3aa: CAIRRDRNNEQFF; CDR3nt: TGTGCCATCAGACGGGACAGAAACAATGAGCAGTTCTTC
d_gene: -; len: 13; j_gene: TRBJ2-1; abundance: -; v_gene: TRBV7-8; CDR3aa: CASFRGGADEQFF; CDR3nt: TGTGCCAGCTTCCGAGGCGGAGCGGATGAGCAGTTCTTC
d_gene: -; len: 14; j_gene: TRBJ2-7; abundance: -; v_gene: TRBV19; CDR3aa: CASSEQGGIYEQYF; CDR3nt: TGTGCCAGTAGTGAGCAGGGGGGGATCTACGAGCAGTACTTC
d_gene: -; len: 17; j_gene: TRBJ1-5; abundance: once; v_gene: TRBV7-5; CDR3aa: CVRSTPGTQASNQPQHF; CDR3nt: TGTGTCAGAAGCACCCCCGGGACTCAGGCGAGCAATCAGCCCCAGCATTTT
d_gene: -; len: 14; j_gene: TRBJ2-7; abundance: -; v_gene: TRBV9; CDR3aa: CASSVVGSSYEQYF; CDR3nt: TGTGCCAGCAGCGTAGTTGGCAGTTCCTACGAGCAGTACTTC
d_gene: TRBD1; len: 12; j_gene: TRBJ1-2; abundance: -; v_gene: TRBV5-6; CDR3aa: CASSRDSSGYTF; CDR3nt: TGTGCCAGCAGCCGGGACAGCTCTGGCTACACCTTC
d_gene: -; len: 15; j_gene: TRBJ2-7; abundance: -; v_gene: TRBV7-8; CDR3aa: CASSSGGRGHYEQYF; CDR3nt: TGTGCCAGCAGCTCGGGCGGGCGGGGCCACTACGAGCAGTACTTC
d_gene: -; len: 16; j_gene: TRBJ2-5; abundance: -; v_gene: TRBV4-3; CDR3aa: CASSPDPGLVQETQYF; CDR3nt: TGCGCCAGCAGCCCGGATCCGGGGTTGGTGCAAGAGACCCAGTACTTC
d_gene: TRBD1; len: 14; j_gene: TRBJ2-7; abundance: -; v_gene: TRBV5-1; CDR3aa: CASSPGTGSYEQYF; CDR3nt: TGCGCCAGCAGCCCCGGGACAGGCTCCTACGAGCAGTACTTC
d_gene: -; len: 12; j_gene: TRBJ1-2; abundance: -; v_gene: TRBV19; CDR3aa: CASLSANYGYTF; CDR3nt: TGTGCCAGTCTATCAGCGAATTATGGCTACACCTTC
d_gene: TRBD1; len: 14; j_gene: TRBJ1-2; abundance: -; v_gene: TRBV7-2; CDR3aa: CASSQQGARGGYTF; CDR3nt: TGTGCCAGCAGCCAACAGGGGGCGCGAGGTGGCTACACCTTC
d_gene: -; len: 16; j_gene: TRBJ2-3; abundance: -; v_gene: TRBV18; CDR3aa: CASSLIQGGSTDTQYF; CDR3nt: TGTGCCAGCTCACTAATCCAGGGGGGCTCTACAGATACGCAGTATTTT
d_gene: -; len: 12; j_gene: TRBJ1-5; abundance: -; v_gene: TRBV28; CDR3aa: CASRSPDQPQHF; CDR3nt: TGTGCCAGCAGAAGCCCCGATCAGCCCCAGCATTTT
d_gene: -; len: 12; j_gene: TRBJ2-3; abundance: once; v_gene: TRBV5-1; CDR3aa: CASSSAIDTQYF; CDR3nt: TGCGCCAGCAGCTCGGCTATAGATACGCAGTATTTT
d_gene: -; len: 13; j_gene: TRBJ1-1; abundance: few; v_gene: TRBV5-4; CDR3aa: CASSPALNTEAFF; CDR3nt: TGTGCCAGCAGCCCGGCGCTGAACACTGAAGCTTTCTTT
d_gene: -; len: 13; j_gene: TRBJ1-4; abundance: -; v_gene: TRBV5-4; CDR3aa: CASSRGKDEKLFF; CDR3nt: TGTGCCAGCAGTCGGGGGAAAGATGAAAAACTGTTTTTT
d_gene: -; len: 15; j_gene: TRBJ2-2; abundance: once; v_gene: TRBV25-1; CDR3aa: CASSEFPGNTGELFF; CDR3nt: TGTGCCAGCAGTGAATTCCCCGGAAACACCGGGGAGCTGTTTTTT
d_gene: TRBD1; len: 14; j_gene: TRBJ2-7; abundance: -; v_gene: TRBV28; CDR3aa: CASRGTASSYEQYF; CDR3nt: TGTGCCAGCAGAGGGACAGCGAGCTCCTACGAGCAGTACTTC
d_gene: -; len: 14; j_gene: TRBJ1-1; abundance: -; v_gene: TRBV4-1; CDR3aa: CASSQRQVNTEAFF; CDR3nt: TGCGCCAGCAGCCAGAGACAGGTGAACACTGAAGCTTTCTTT
d_gene: TRBD1; len: 13; j_gene: TRBJ1-2; abundance: -; v_gene: TRBV18; CDR3aa: CASSQGQVEGYTF; CDR3nt: TGTGCCAGCTCACAGGGACAGGTGGAAGGCTACACCTTC
d_gene: TRBD2; len: 15; j_gene: TRBJ2-7; abundance: -; v_gene: TRBV6-5; CDR3aa: CASSREREVTYEQYF; CDR3nt: TGTGCCAGCAGTAGGGAACGGGAGGTGACCTACGAGCAGTACTTC
d_gene: -; len: 14; j_gene: TRBJ1-3; abundance: -; v_gene: TRBV7-9; CDR3aa: CASSPATSGNTIYF; CDR3nt: TGTGCCAGCAGCCCTGCAACCTCTGGAAACACCATATATTTT
d_gene: -; len: 13; j_gene: TRBJ1-2; abundance: -; v_gene: TRBV28; CDR3aa: CASSWGGRVSYTF; CDR3nt: TGTGCCAGCAGTTGGGGGGGCAGGGTGAGCTACACCTTC
d_gene: -; len: 13; j_gene: TRBJ2-1; abundance: once; v_gene: TRBV5-1; CDR3aa: CASSQARANEQFF; CDR3nt: TGCGCCAGCAGCCAAGCGAGGGCCAATGAGCAGTTCTTC
d_gene: TRBD1; len: 13; j_gene: TRBJ2-7; abundance: -; v_gene: TRBV5-1; CDR3aa: CASSRDRGLEQYF; CDR3nt: TGCGCCAGTTCCCGGGACAGGGGGCTCGAGCAGTACTTC
d_gene: TRBD1; len: 16; j_gene: TRBJ1-5; abundance: -; v_gene: TRBV5-8; CDR3aa: CASNPHRDSFWSPQHF; CDR3nt: TGTGCCAGCAACCCCCACCGGGACAGCTTTTGGTCGCCCCAGCATTTT
d_gene: -; len: 16; j_gene: TRBJ2-6; abundance: -; v_gene: TRBV19; CDR3aa: CASSMKRSSGANVLTF; CDR3nt: TGTGCCAGTAGTATGAAGAGATCCTCTGGGGCCAACGTCCTGACTTTC
d_gene: TRBD2; len: 16; j_gene: TRBJ2-5; abundance: -; v_gene: TRBV18; CDR3aa: CASSPPAGGPQETQYF; CDR3nt: TGTGCCAGCTCACCGCCGGCGGGGGGCCCTCAAGAGACCCAGTACTTC
d_gene: -; len: 16; j_gene: TRBJ2-1; abundance: -; v_gene: TRBV5-1; CDR3aa: CASSDQGRISYNEQFF; CDR3nt: TGCGCCAGCAGCGACCAGGGGAGGATCTCCTACAATGAGCAGTTCTTC
d_gene: -; len: 13; j_gene: TRBJ2-7; abundance: -; v_gene: TRBV4-1; CDR3aa: CASSEVGSYEQYF; CDR3nt: TGCGCCAGCAGCGAGGTAGGGTCCTACGAGCAGTACTTC